There are many counts of the clone carrying this T cell receptor beta chain. The target antigen is unknown. This sample is part of a study of neurological immune-mediated disorders. Study results and caveats: No expanded-clone CDR3 amino acid sequence recurred across subjects, suggesting private TCR-beta repertoires.

Time point meaning: longitudinal time-point 3. PBMCs stored at -80 C, numbering 2 million, were the origin of the unsorted libraries. 5'RACE with 10-nucleotide random UMIs produced the cDNA. TCRdb reanalysed the 5' RACE reads using MiXCR and keeps one entry per CDR3 protein. The table has roughly 48,000 distinct CDR3 sequences, roughly 13% seen once. V shed 0 bases, J shed 8 bases, and the junction held 9 bases outside the gene matches. This CDR3 region has 15 residues. Germline V gives CDR1 DFQATT, CDR2 SNEGSKA (reference sequence). This rearrangement joins TRBV20-1 to TRBJ2-1; 8 bases agree with TRBD2. The receptor was derived from a male donor with HTLV-1-associated myelopathy (HAM/TSP). Sequencing used PBMCs. CDR3 nucleotide sequence: TGCAGTGCTAGAGATGCGCCCCGGGGGGGCCATGAGCAGTTCTTC. The encoded protein is CSARDAPRGGHEQFF.